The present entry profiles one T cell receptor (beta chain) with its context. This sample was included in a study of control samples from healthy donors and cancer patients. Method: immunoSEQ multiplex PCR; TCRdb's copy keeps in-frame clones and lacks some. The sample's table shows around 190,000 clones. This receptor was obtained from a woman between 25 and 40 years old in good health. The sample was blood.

The CDR3, as DNA: TGTGCCACCAGCAGAGATCGATCTCCAGGACTAGCTGGAGATACGCAGTATTTT. Its protein is CATSRDRSPGLAGDTQYF. The chain employs TRBV15 and TRBJ2-3; TRBD2 matches at 8 bases. V dropped 0 bases and J dropped 5; count of bases not matched to a gene: 13. This CDR3 contains 18 residues. Germline CDR1 and CDR2: LNHNV and YYDKDF (reference sequence).